This T cell receptor beta chain was recovered during a study of shared clonotypes between healthy human individuals. Study-level points and caveats: Rarefaction curves obtained for sorted subsets showed sequencing incomplete despite large depth. Clonotypes that were shared across a handful of donors made up 4% to 6% of naive CD4 clonotypes.

Of note for this clone: Antigen specificity is unknown.

This CDR3 contains 15 residues. The V and J ends lost 5 bases and 1 base, in that order; junction bases with no gene match: 6. Per the germline V gene, CDR1 is SGHTA and CDR2 is FQGNSA. In the sorted-subset replicate PCRs, around 0.2 ug DNA, 25,000 to 35,000 T cell genomes, was used. This table comes from immunoSEQ multiplex PCR, and its TCRdb copy is limited to in-frame clones, with some not included. The sample has 2 million to 2.5 million clones, around 90% seen once; the top ten hold 0.3% to 0.4%. The sample comprised naive CD4+ T cells from PBMCs. This sample's subset: CD45RA+ positively selected. This chain uses TRBV7-2 with TRBJ2-3; 7 positions agree with TRBD1. This clonotype was obtained from a man aged 18 to 35 in good health. Some clones in this sample may be carry-over from other donors' samples. CDR3 DNA: TGTGCCAGCAGCCAAGGAGGACAGGGCACAGATACGCAGTATTTT. Encoded protein: CASSQGGQGTDTQYF.